The next 4 T cell receptor beta chains were all read from a single sample in a study of cytomegalovirus exposure and HLA in healthy donors. Sequencing used immunoSEQ multiplex PCR; TCRdb keeps in-frame clones, though not all of them. The sample consists of about 110,000 clones, nearly 97% of them appearing once. Sequencing input: PBMCs. The receptors originated from a woman in her late teens or twenties in good health and CMV-seronegative.

This chain links TRBV11-2 with TRBJ2-3; 10 bases are a match to TRBD1. J was trimmed by 4 bases and V by 5 bases; bases with no gene match: 6. The germline gives CDR1 SGHAT, CDR2 FQNNGV. This CDR3 comprises 15 residues. The CDR3 sequence: CASSPGQGVPDTQYF. The CDR3 coding sequence is TGTGCCAGCAGCCCCGGACAGGGGGTTCCAGATACGCAGTATTTT.

The chain joins TRBV7-9 to TRBJ2-1; D not certain. CDR1 SEHNR and CDR2 FQNEAQ come from the germline V gene (reference sequence). The germline V and J ends were trimmed by 2 bases and 9 bases, with 11 bases remaining between them. This CDR3 has 13 amino acids. The CDR3 loop is CASSLSMTPEQFF. CDR3 sequence (DNA): TGTGCCAGCAGCTTAAGTATGACTCCTGAGCAGTTCTTC.

The chain links TRBV19 to TRBJ2-3, with 12 bases matching TRBD1. The CDR3 runs 15 residues. Germline trimming cut 7 bases from V and 0 bases from J; bases unmatched to any gene: 2. The V gene's germline CDR1 is LNHDA and CDR2 SQIVND (reference sequence). The CDR3 sequence is CASTGQGASTDTQYF. In DNA, the CDR3 is TGTGCCAGTACGGGACAGGGGGCCAGCACAGATACGCAGTATTTT. The entire variable domain, with the rest obtained from reference TRBV19 and TRBJ2-3, is as follows: DGGITQSPKYLFRKEGQNVTLSCEQNLNHDAMYWYRQDPGQGLRLIYYSQIVNDFQKGDIAEGYSVSREKKESFPLTVTSAQKNPTAFYLCASTGQGASTDTQYFGPGTRLTVL.

The rearrangement uses TRBV29-1 and TRBJ2-7; D unclear. This CDR3 is 12 amino acids long. V was cut by 7 bases and J by 0 bases, with 10 bases left in between. Germline CDR1 is SQVTM and CDR2 is ANQGSEA. Here the CDR3 reads CSAVSSSYEQYF. The CDR3 DNA follows: TGCAGCGCGGTTTCAAGCTCCTACGAGCAGTACTTC.